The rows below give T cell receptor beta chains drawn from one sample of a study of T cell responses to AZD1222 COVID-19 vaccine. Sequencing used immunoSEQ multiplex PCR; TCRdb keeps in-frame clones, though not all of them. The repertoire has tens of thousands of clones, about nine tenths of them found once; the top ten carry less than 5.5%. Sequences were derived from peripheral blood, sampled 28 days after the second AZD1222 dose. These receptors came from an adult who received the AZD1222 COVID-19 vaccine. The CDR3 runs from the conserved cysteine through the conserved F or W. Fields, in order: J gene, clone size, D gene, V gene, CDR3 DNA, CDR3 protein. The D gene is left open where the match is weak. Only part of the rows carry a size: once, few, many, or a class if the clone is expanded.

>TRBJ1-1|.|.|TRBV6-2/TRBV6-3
TGTGCCAGCAGTTACAGGGGAAATAGGAGAGAAGCTTTCTTT
CASSYRGNRREAFF
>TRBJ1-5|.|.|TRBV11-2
TGTGCCAGCAGCGTCTCGGGGGAGGGTCAGCCCCAGCATTTT
CASSVSGEGQPQHF
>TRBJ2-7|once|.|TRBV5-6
TGTGCCAGCAGCTCTCTCCGTAGGACGGGCTACGAGCAGTACTTC
CASSSLRRTGYEQYF
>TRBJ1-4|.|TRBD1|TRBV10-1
TGCGCCAGCAGATTGGGTAGGGGGCGGAGGGGTGAAAAACTGTTTTTT
CASRLGRGRRGEKLFF
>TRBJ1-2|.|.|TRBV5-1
TGCGCCAGCAGCTTGGGGGGTGCGGACTATGGCTACACCTTC
CASSLGGADYGYTF
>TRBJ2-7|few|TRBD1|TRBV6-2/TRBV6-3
TGTGCCAGCAGTTGGCCGGGACAGGGAAGGGGCTGGCAGTACTTC
CASSWPGQGRGWQYF
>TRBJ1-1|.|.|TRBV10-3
TGTGCCATCAGTGAGTCGAACACTGAAGCTTTCTTT
CAISESNTEAFF
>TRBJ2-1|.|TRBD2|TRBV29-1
TGCAGCGTTGAAGGGACTAGCGGGGGCTCTAGCAATGAGCAGTTCTTC
CSVEGTSGGSSNEQFF
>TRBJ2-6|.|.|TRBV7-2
TGTGCCAGCAGCGAGAGGGTCTCTGGGGCCAACGTCCTGACTTTC
CASSERVSGANVLTF
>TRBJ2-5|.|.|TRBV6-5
TGTGCCAGCAGTTACTCGTACGGGGGCGTACAAGAGACCCAGTACTTC
CASSYSYGGVQETQYF
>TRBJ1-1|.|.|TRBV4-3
TGCGCCAGCAGCATTGACAGGAACACTGAAGCTTTCTTT
CASSIDRNTEAFF
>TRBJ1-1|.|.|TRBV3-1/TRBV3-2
TGTGCCAGCAGCCAGGGAGGGAGCACTGAAGCTTTCTTT
CASSQGGSTEAFF
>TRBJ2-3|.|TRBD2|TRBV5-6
TGTGCCAGCAGCTTGCGGCTAGCGGGGGGCTTCACAGATACGCAGTATTTT
CASSLRLAGGFTDTQYF
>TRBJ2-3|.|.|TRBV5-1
TGCGCCAGCAGCGATGGGGGCACAGATACGCAGTATTTT
CASSDGGTDTQYF
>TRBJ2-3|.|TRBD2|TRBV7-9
TGTGCCAGCCCGGGGGAGCGGGACACAGATACGCAGTATTTT
CASPGERDTDTQYF
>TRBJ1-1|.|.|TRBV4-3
TGCGCCAGCAGCCAAGTCCAGGGGTCCACTGAAGCTTTCTTT
CASSQVQGSTEAFF
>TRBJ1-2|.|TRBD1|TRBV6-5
TGTGCCAGCAGTTACTCGGGGGGACAGGGTTATGGCTACACCTTC
CASSYSGGQGYGYTF
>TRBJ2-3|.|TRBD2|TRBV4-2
TGTGCCAGCAGCCAAGATCCGGGGCTAGCGGGGCGGTATTTT
CASSQDPGLAGRYF
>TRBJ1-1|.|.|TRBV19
TGTGCCAGTAGTATGTTGGCTAACACTGAAGCTTTCTTT
CASSMLANTEAFF
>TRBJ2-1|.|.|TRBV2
TGTGCCAGCCGAAGGGACCTCTCCAATGAGCAGTTCTTC
CASRRDLSNEQFF
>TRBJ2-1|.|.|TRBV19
TGTGCCAGTAGTATCGGGGTGGCACCAGTTTCCAACAATGAGCAGTTCTTC
CASSIGVAPVSNNEQFF
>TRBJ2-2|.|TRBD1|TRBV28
TGTGCCAGCAGTCAGACAGGGAGCACCGGGGAGCTGTTTTTT
CASSQTGSTGELFF
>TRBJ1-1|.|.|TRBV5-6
TGTGCCAGCAGCTTGATCGGGGCCTTTGAAGCTTTCTTT
CASSLIGAFEAFF
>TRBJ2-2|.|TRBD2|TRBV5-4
TGTGCCAGCAGCTTGAAAGCGGGGGGGCCCGCCGGGGAGCTGTTTTTT
CASSLKAGGPAGELFF
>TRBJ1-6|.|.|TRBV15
TGTGCCACCAGCAGAGTAGGGGGAAATTCACCCCTCCACTTT
CATSRVGGNSPLHF
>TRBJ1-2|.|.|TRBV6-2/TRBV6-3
TGTGCCAGCAGTTACTCGATACAAAACTATGGCTACACCTTC
CASSYSIQNYGYTF
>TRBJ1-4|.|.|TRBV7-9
TGTGCCAGCAGCTCGGGGGATCAAATTATTGAAAAACTGTTTTTT
CASSSGDQIIEKLFF
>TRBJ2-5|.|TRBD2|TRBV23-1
TGCGCCAGCAGCCGAACGAGACTAGCCCGGGTGACCCAGTACTTC
CASSRTRLARVTQYF
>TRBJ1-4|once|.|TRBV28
TGTGCCAGCAGTTTGTGGCAGGGAGACGGTGAAAAACTGTTTTTT
CASSLWQGDGEKLFF
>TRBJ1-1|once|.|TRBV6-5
TGTGCCAGCAGGAGACAGAACACTGAAGCTTTCTTT
CASRRQNTEAFF
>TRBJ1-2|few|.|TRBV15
TGTGCCACCAGCAAGAATCCCGCCCTCTATGGCTACACCTTC
CATSKNPALYGYTF
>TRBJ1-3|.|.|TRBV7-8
TGTGCCAGCAGCTCCCAACCGCGCGGAAACACCATATATTTT
CASSSQPRGNTIYF
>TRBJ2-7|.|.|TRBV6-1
TGTGCCAGCAGTGAAGACCGGGGCCGGGACTGGATTGGCGAGCAGTACTTC
CASSEDRGRDWIGEQYF
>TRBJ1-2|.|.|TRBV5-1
TGCGCCAGCAGGTTTTCCCGGGAGGCAGCGGGCTACACCTTC
CASRFSREAAGYTF
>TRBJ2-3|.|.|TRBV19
TGTGCCAGTAGTATCTATTCGGACAGCAGCACAGATACGCAGTATTTT
CASSIYSDSSTDTQYF
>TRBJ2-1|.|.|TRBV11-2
TGTGCCAGCAGCTCTCGGGAGCGATTTCCTGAGCAGTTCTTC
CASSSRERFPEQFF
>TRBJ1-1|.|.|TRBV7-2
TGTGCCAGCAGCTTGTTTGGGAGTGGGGGAGGCACTGAAGCTTTCTTT
CASSLFGSGGGTEAFF
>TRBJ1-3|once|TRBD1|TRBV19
TGTGCCAGTACCTTGGGACAGGCCGCTGGAAACACCATATATTTT
CASTLGQAAGNTIYF
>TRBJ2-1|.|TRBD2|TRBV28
TGTGCCAGCAGTGCCCCCGGGACTAGCGGTTTCGATGAGCAGTTCTTC
CASSAPGTSGFDEQFF
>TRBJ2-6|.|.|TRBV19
TGTGCCAGTAGTATAGCCACAGGCTCTGGGGCCAACGTCCTGACTTTC
CASSIATGSGANVLTF
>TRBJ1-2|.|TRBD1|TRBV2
TGTGCCAGCAGCGAACAGGGGGGGAATGGCTACACCTTC
CASSEQGGNGYTF
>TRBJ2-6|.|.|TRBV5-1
TGCGCCAGCAGCTTGGTAGGACAGAGCCTCTCTGGGGCCAACGTCCTGACTTTC
CASSLVGQSLSGANVLTF
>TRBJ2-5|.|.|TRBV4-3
TGCGCCAGCAGCCAAGATCCCCCCCCGACGCAAGAGACCCAGTACTTC
CASSQDPPPTQETQYF
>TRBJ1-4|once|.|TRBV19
TGTGCCAGTAGTATGCGCGGCAGGGAGGGGAGGACTAATGAAAAACTGTTTTTT
CASSMRGREGRTNEKLFF
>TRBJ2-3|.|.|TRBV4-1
TGCGCCAGCAGCCAAGCGTTCCCTAGCACAGATACGCAGTATTTT
CASSQAFPSTDTQYF
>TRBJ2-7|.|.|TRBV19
TGTGCCAGTAGATGGGCCGACGGCTCCTACGAGCAGTACTTC
CASRWADGSYEQYF
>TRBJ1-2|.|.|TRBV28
TGTGCCAGCAGTTTATTTCTCGCGTGGTCGGGCGGCTACACCTTC
CASSLFLAWSGGYTF
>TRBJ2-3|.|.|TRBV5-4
TGTGCCAGCAGCGTAAGGGCTCCTAGCACAGATACGCAGTATTTT
CASSVRAPSTDTQYF
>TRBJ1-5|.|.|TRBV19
TGTGCCAGTAGTATAGCTAATAATCAGCCCCAGCATTTT
CASSIANNQPQHF
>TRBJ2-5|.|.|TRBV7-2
TGTGCCAGCAGCCCCGGACAGAGACAAGAGACCCAGTACTTC
CASSPGQRQETQYF
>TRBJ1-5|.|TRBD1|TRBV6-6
TGTGCCAGCAGTTACGGACAGGGGATGGATCAGCCCCAGCATTTT
CASSYGQGMDQPQHF